What follows are 30 T cell receptor beta chains derived from one specimen sequenced in a study of OX40 agonist ivuxolimab in advanced cancers. Data came from immunoSEQ multiplex PCR; TCRdb stores just in-frame clones and leaves some out. The sample lists more than 20,000 clones; more than 65% were seen once. Source: CD4+ or CD8+ T cells sorted from blood, taken in a trial of the OX40 agonist ivuxolimab. These receptors came from an adult with an advanced solid tumor such as melanoma, head and neck, liver or kidney cancer.

The chain uses TRBV19 and TRBJ1-5; 7 nucleotides align to TRBD1. CDR1 and CDR2 from the germline V gene are LNHDA and SQIVND (reference sequence). J gave up 10 bases and V 5 bases, and 8 bases lay outside the gene matches. CDR3 length equals 13 residues. The CDR3 coding sequence is TGTGCCAGTAGTTGGGACAGCACCCCCCCCCAGCATTTT. It encodes CASSWDSTPPQHF. Together with reference TRBV19 and TRBJ1-5, the CDR3 gives the full variable domain: DGGITQSPKYLFRKEGQNVTLSCEQNLNHDAMYWYRQDPGQGLRLIYYSQIVNDFQKGDIAEGYSVSREKKESFPLTVTSAQKNPTAFYLCASSWDSTPPQHFGDGTRLSIL.

This clone occurred a few times. This chain joins TRBV19 and TRBJ2-7; possible D gene TRBD2, 6 bases. The CDR3 sequence is 13 residues long. CDR1 and CDR2 from the germline V gene are LNHDA and SQIVND (reference sequence). Trimming shortened V by 5 bases and J by 0 bases, and 8 bases separated the two germline ends. CDR3 in amino acids: CASSPGDSYEQYF. CDR3 nucleotides: TGTGCCAGTAGTCCGGGGGACTCCTACGAGCAGTACTTC.

V is TRBV27 and J is TRBJ1-2; D call uncertain. Germline CDR1 reads MNHEY; CDR2 reads SMNVEV (reference sequence). The V end lost 0 bases, the J end lost 8 bases, and 19 bases lay between the germline ends. The CDR3 is 16 amino acids. The CDR3 is CASSLSGRGPMEGYTF. The CDR3, as DNA: TGTGCCAGCAGTTTATCAGGACGGGGTCCGATGGAGGGCTACACCTTC.

This clone is labeled medium-sized. The sample holds other DNA sequences that translate to the same CDR3. The chain is built from TRBV2 and TRBJ2-7; D gene uncertain. V shed 3 bases and J shed 2 bases, with 8 bases lying between them. This CDR3 has 13 amino acids. Germline V lookup: CDR1 SNHLY, CDR2 FYNNEI. CDR3 nucleotides: TGTGCCAGCAGTGATGGCTCTACCTACGAGCAGTACTTC. This codes for CASSDGSTYEQYF. Combining the CDR3 with reference TRBV2 and TRBJ2-7 gives the whole variable domain EPEVTQTPSHQVTQMGQEVILRCVPISNHLYFYWYRQILGQKVEFLVSFYNNEISEKSEIFDDQFSVERPDGSNFTLKIRSTKLEDSAMYFCASSDGSTYEQYFGPGTRLTVT.

V is TRBV29-1 and J is TRBJ2-7, with 9 bases fitting TRBD1. The V and J ends lost 4 bases and 4 bases, in that order; junction bases with no gene match: 5. Per germline, CDR1 SQVTM and CDR2 ANQGSEA. There are 13 residues in the CDR3. CDR3 in DNA: TGCAGCGTTGTAGAACAGGGGGCGTACGAGCAGTACTTC. This encodes CSVVEQGAYEQYF.

The chain recombines TRBV30 with TRBJ2-3; 7 bases align to TRBD2. There are 19 residues in the CDR3. V shed 5 bases, J shed 2 bases, and the junction held 22 bases outside the gene matches. In germline, CDR1 is GTSNPN, CDR2 SVGIG (reference sequence). CDR3: CAWAGGLAAPTLNTDTQYF. Here the CDR3 DNA reads TGTGCCTGGGCCGGAGGCCTAGCGGCACCCACACTAAACACAGATACGCAGTATTTT.

CDR3 nucleotide sequence: TGTGCCAGCAGCCCCGGACGCAGGGTCACGGATCAGCCCCAGCATTTT. This translates into CASSPGRRVTDQPQHF. The V gene is TRBV4-2, the J gene TRBJ1-5, with D perhaps matching TRBD1 (5 bases). This CDR3 has 16 residues. Germline lookup yields CDR1 LGHNA and CDR2 YNFKEQ. The V gene lost 4 bases and the J gene lost 5 bases, with 18 bases spanning the gap.

The chain links TRBV19 to TRBJ2-7; D may be TRBD1 or TRBD2 (5 bases each). CDR1 is LNHDA and CDR2 is SQIVND in the germline V gene (reference sequence). V dropped 5 bases and J dropped 0 bases, with 8 bases sitting between them. The CDR3 is 13 residues long. The CDR3 DNA reads as TGTGCCAGTAGTGAGGGGTCCTCCTACGAGCAGTACTTC. It is translated as CASSEGSSYEQYF.

The V call is TRBV30, the J call TRBJ2-2; TRBD2 matches at 9 bases. Germline CDR1 and CDR2: GTSNPN and SVGIG (reference sequence). Trimming cost V 1 base and J 6 bases; bases outside gene matches: 9. The CDR3 contains 16 residues. The DNA for the CDR3 is TGTGCCTGGAGTGAGGGGCCAGCGGGAGGATCCGGGGAGCTGTTTTTT. This encodes CAWSEGPAGGSGELFF.

The chain employs TRBV28 and TRBJ2-1; 11 bases match TRBD2. The germline CDR1 and CDR2 sequences are MDHEN and SYDVKM. The CDR3 loop spans 14 amino acids. J gave up 7 bases and V 7 bases, and 6 bases lay outside the gene matches. The CDR3 nucleotides are TGTGCCAGCACCCTAGCGGGAGGTGGTAATGAGCAGTTCTTC. Its protein is CASTLAGGGNEQFF.

This clone was detected once. The chain has TRBV27 and TRBJ2-1; D gene uncertain. From germline, CDR1 is MNHEY and CDR2 SMNVEV (reference sequence). Trimming took off 3 bases at V and 10 bases at J, with 10 bases between the two ends. The CDR3 is 12 residues long. This CDR3 is CASSLNDREQFF. The CDR3 DNA is TGTGCCAGCAGTTTGAACGACCGGGAGCAGTTCTTC.

The CDR3 region is CASSLDRARDQPQHF. The CDR3 DNA sequence: TGTGCCAGCAGTTTGGACAGGGCGAGGGATCAGCCCCAGCATTTT. The chain couples TRBV28 to TRBJ1-5; 8 bases map to TRBD1. The CDR3 spans 15 residues. V shed 3 bases and J 5 bases; nucleotides not matched to a gene: 6. CDR1 is MDHEN, CDR2 SYDVKM, per germline.

As DNA, the CDR3 is TGTGCCAGCAGCTTAGAGAACACCGGGGAGCTGTTTTTT. Encoded protein: CASSLENTGELFF. V gene TRBV13 combines with J gene TRBJ2-2; D gene ambiguous. This CDR3 contains 13 residues. Germline V gene lookup returns CDR1 PRHDT and CDR2 FYEKMQ (reference sequence). Between the trimmed V and J ends, which lost 1 base and 1 base, there was a span of 1 base.

The CDR3 reads CASSLSQGLPYEQYF. DNA of the CDR3: TGTGCCAGCAGTTTGTCCCAGGGGCTCCCCTACGAGCAGTACTTC. This chain connects TRBV28 to TRBJ2-7; perhaps TRBD1 as D (6 bases). V lost 3 bases to trimming and J lost 2 bases, with 14 bases between them. Germline-derived CDR1 and CDR2 are MDHEN and SYDVKM. The CDR3 runs 15 residues.

V and J are TRBV5-6 and TRBJ1-1, with D hard to call. This CDR3 is 15 amino acids long. V lost 2 bases and J lost 4, with 15 bases in between. From germline, CDR1 is SGHDT and CDR2 YYEEEE. CDR3 amino acids: CASSFPSWTSTEAFF. The DNA of the CDR3 is TGTGCCAGCAGCTTTCCCAGCTGGACGTCCACTGAAGCTTTCTTT.

The chain has TRBV28 and TRBJ2-5, with 7 positions matching TRBD2. The J call may be incorrect, as the DNA end agrees better with TRBJ2-7. Germline CDR1 reads MDHEN; CDR2 reads SYDVKM. CDR3 length: 15 amino acids. CDR3 amino acids: CASSFFSGEYYEQYF. In DNA, the CDR3 is TGTGCCAGCAGTTTCTTCAGCGGGGAATACTACGAGCAGTACTTC.

A single count supports this clone. The chain is built from TRBV6-1 and TRBJ2-7; 7 nucleotides agree with TRBD1. This CDR3 spans 13 amino acids. The germline V gene encodes CDR1 MNHNS and CDR2 SASEGT. V shed 5 bases and J 2 bases; nucleotides not matched to a gene: 3. CDR3 nucleotide sequence: TGTGCCAGCAGTTTCGGACAGGCCTACGAGCAGTACTTC. Encoded protein: CASSFGQAYEQYF.

The rearrangement uses TRBV7-8 and TRBJ2-5; D uncertain. The length of the CDR3 is 12 residues. Germline V gene lookup returns CDR1 SGHVS and CDR2 FQNEAQ. V was trimmed by 4 bases and J by 5 bases, leaving 8 bases between them. CDR3 sequence: CASSSSWETQYF. DNA for the CDR3: TGTGCCAGCAGCTCCTCATGGGAGACCCAGTACTTC. The full variable domain, with the rest looked up from reference TRBV7-8 and TRBJ2-5, is GAGVSQSPRYKVAKRGQDVALRCDPISGHVSLFWYQQALGQGPEFLTYFQNEAQLDKSGLPSDRFFAERPEGSVSTLKIQRTQQEDSAVYLCASSSSWETQYFGPGTRLLVL.

V usage is TRBV27 and J usage is TRBJ2-5, with TRBD2 matching 11 bases. The CDR3 length is 15 residues. With V trimmed by 2 bases and J by 4 bases, 3 bases remained unmatched. CDR1 MNHEY and CDR2 SMNVEV come from the germline V gene (reference sequence). For the CDR3, the DNA is TGTGCCAGCAGTTTAACTAGCGGGAGTCGAGAGACCCAGTACTTC. Residues: CASSLTSGSRETQYF.

This clone was detected once. The genes are TRBV29-1 and TRBJ2-7; D remains unclear. Trimming took off 3 bases at V and 0 bases at J, with 9 bases between the two ends. The CDR3 contains 13 residues. Per the germline V gene, CDR1 is SQVTM and CDR2 is ANQGSEA. CDR3 nucleotides: TGCAGCGTTGATTTGGCGGACTCCTACGAGCAGTACTTC. Protein product: CSVDLADSYEQYF.

Here the CDR3 reads CASSLGLAGEERFF. The CDR3 DNA sequence: TGTGCCAGCAGCCTCGGACTAGCGGGAGAGGAACGGTTCTTC. The V call is TRBV7-9, the J call TRBJ2-1, with 13 bases matching TRBD2. CDR3 size: 14 residues. Per the germline V gene, CDR1 is SEHNR and CDR2 is FQNEAQ (reference sequence). J lost 15 bases, V lost 5 bases, and 10 bases had no gene match.

This clone was found a few times. This sequence joins TRBV25-1 and TRBJ2-4; TRBD2 might be the D (5 bases). Trimming took off 4 bases at V and 12 bases at J, with 19 bases between the two ends. This CDR3 region has 14 residues. Germline loops: CDR1 MGHDK, CDR2 SYGVNS. CDR3 amino acids: CASSGTDRPAAQYF. The CDR3, as DNA: TGTGCCAGCAGTGGGACCGATCGACCAGCGGCTCAGTACTTC.

CDR3 nucleotide sequence: TGTGCCACCAGCATCACGGGGACTAATGAAAATGAGCAGTTCTTC. Translating gives CATSITGTNENEQFF. V usage is TRBV15 and J usage is TRBJ2-1, with 7 bases matching TRBD2. V was pared by 4 bases and J by 7 bases, with 10 bases of the junction left unmatched. The CDR3 is 15 amino acids. Germline loops: CDR1 LNHNV, CDR2 YYDKDF (reference sequence).

The chain recombines TRBV27 with TRBJ1-2; possibly TRBD1 for D (5 bases). Germline-derived CDR1 and CDR2 are MNHEY and SMNVEV (reference sequence). The CDR3 spans 15 residues. V was shortened by 3 bases and J by 12 bases, with 23 bases between the two germline ends. The CDR3 here is CASSFLPRDGRSDTF. Here the CDR3 DNA reads TGTGCCAGCAGTTTCTTACCGCGGGACGGCCGGAGTGACACCTTC.

This chain links TRBV10-3 with TRBJ2-1, with 10 bases matching TRBD2. Germline V CDR1 and CDR2: ENHRY, SYGVKD. Losses at the gene ends were 10 bases for V and 0 bases for J; bases not matched to a gene: 9. The CDR3 extends over 16 amino acids. This CDR3 is CATNPLAGASYNEQFF. The DNA of the CDR3 is TGTGCCACCAACCCTCTAGCGGGAGCCTCCTACAATGAGCAGTTCTTC.

The chain has TRBV30 and TRBJ1-3; 8 bases agree with TRBD1. The germline V gene has CDR1 GTSNPN and CDR2 SVGIG (reference sequence). J lost 8 bases, V lost 5 bases, and 5 bases had no gene match. The CDR3 extends over 12 amino acids. DNA for the CDR3: TGTGCCTGGGGACAGGGAAGGTACACCATATATTTT. Its protein is CAWGQGRYTIYF.

The rearrangement links TRBV6-4 to TRBJ2-2, with D perhaps TRBD2 (7 bases). Germline CDR1 reads MRHNA; CDR2 reads SNTAGT. Trimming stripped 5 bases from V and 0 bases from J, with 10 bases between. The CDR3 is made up of 15 amino acids. The CDR3 loop is CASSRGGSNTGELFF. Here the CDR3 DNA reads TGTGCCAGCAGTAGGGGGGGCTCGAACACCGGGGAGCTGTTTTTT.

The chain links TRBV11-2 to TRBJ2-1; 7 bases match TRBD2. Unmatched junction bases numbered 16, after V lost 4 bases and J lost 7 bases. CDR1 is SGHAT, CDR2 FQNNGV, per germline. The length of the CDR3 is 17 residues. Here the CDR3 reads CASSSSTSTTPGNEQFF. The CDR3 DNA follows: TGTGCCAGCAGCTCCTCGACTAGCACAACCCCGGGGAATGAGCAGTTCTTC.

The chain has TRBV28 and TRBJ1-4, with TRBD1 as a possible D gene (5 bases). Germline lookup yields CDR1 MDHEN and CDR2 SYDVKM. The CDR3 is made up of 17 amino acids. The V gene lost 2 bases and the J gene lost 5 bases, with 18 bases spanning the gap. The CDR3 is CASSLQGVARRNEKLFF. The CDR3 bases are TGTGCCAGCAGTTTACAGGGAGTAGCCCGAAGGAATGAAAAACTGTTTTTT. The whole variable domain, filled in from reference TRBV28 and TRBJ1-4, reads DVKVTQSSRYLVKRTGEKVFLECVQDMDHENMFWYRQDPGLGLRLIYFSYDVKMKEKGDIPEGYSVSREKKERFSLILESASTNQTSMYLCASSLQGVARRNEKLFFGSGTQLSVL.

The chain carries TRBV15 and TRBJ2-6; perhaps TRBD1 as D (6 bases). Trimming removed 4 bases from V and 0 bases from J, with 7 bases in between. Looked up from germline, CDR1 is LNHNV and CDR2 is YYDKDF (reference sequence). This CDR3 comprises 15 residues. DNA of the CDR3: TGTGCCACCAGCATGGGGGCCTCTGGGGCCAACGTCCTGACTTTC. This sequence encodes CATSMGASGANVLTF.